What follows are 4 T cell receptor beta chains derived from one specimen sequenced in a study of blood T cell repertoires in COVID-19. Some clones are missing from TCRdb's copy, which holds only in-frame ones; the method was immunoSEQ multiplex PCR. The data contain more than 140,000 clones, roughly 88% of them singletons. The source material was peripheral blood. The receptor source for this set is a woman aged 45 to 65 in a cohort sampled during active or convalescent COVID-19.

V is TRBV14 and J is TRBJ1-2, with 7 bases fitting TRBD1. Germline values: CDR1 SGHDN, CDR2 FVKESK. V lost 1 base and J lost 10; bases outside the gene matches: 9. This CDR3 has 14 residues. The CDR3: CASSQVVGTATYTF. For the CDR3, the DNA is TGTGCCAGCAGCCAAGTAGTGGGGACAGCGACCTACACCTTC.

This clone was detected once. The V and J genes are TRBV9 and TRBJ2-2; a weak D match, TRBD1 (6 bases). This CDR3 region has 12 residues. The V end lost 4 bases, the J end lost 7 bases, and 8 bases lay between the germline ends. Germline V lookup: CDR1 SGDLS, CDR2 YYNGEE. CDR3 DNA sequence: TGTGCCAGCAGCCACAGGGACGGGGAGCTGTTTTTT. This translates into CASSHRDGELFF.

Regarding this clone: An end of the junction differs from the germline gene, which may be a read error. CDR3 nucleotide sequence: TGTGCCAGCGGCCAAACAGAACAACTGTTTTTT. Residues: CASGQTEQLFF. The V call is TRBV14, the J call TRBJ1-4; no reliable D call. The germline CDR1 and CDR2 sequences are SGHDN and FVKESK. This CDR3 has 11 amino acids.

This chain links TRBV19 with TRBJ1-3; 8 bases match TRBD1. V shed 3 bases and J 0 bases; nucleotides not matched to a gene: 1. Germline V gene data show CDR1 as LNHDA and CDR2 as SQIVND (reference sequence). The CDR3 has 15 residues. CDR3 nucleotides: TGTGCCAGTAGTATGGGACAGGTCTCTGGAAACACCATATATTTT. Translating gives CASSMGQVSGNTIYF.